These 5 T cell receptor beta chains share one sample of origin, sequenced in a study of blood T cell repertoires in COVID-19. The method was immunoSEQ multiplex PCR; TCRdb's version includes in-frame clones alone and lacks a portion of them. Found here are more than 200,000 clones, about four fifths of them singletons; the top ten hold 8.9%. Sequencing used peripheral blood. The receptor set was obtained from an elderly man with acute or convalescent COVID-19.

The rearrangement links TRBV10-3 to TRBJ2-1, with 10 bases matching TRBD1. CDR1 and CDR2 from the germline V gene are ENHRY and SYGVKD. The CDR3 covers 16 residues. V was clipped by 4 bases and J by 6 bases; unmatched bases: 9. CDR3 bases: TGTGCCATCAGTGCGATTACGGGACAGGGGACCAATGAGCAGTTCTTC. Its protein product is CAISAITGQGTNEQFF.

The CDR3 DNA is TGTGCCAGCAGCTCACAAGGACTCTACAATGAGCAGTTCTTC. Its translation: CASSSQGLYNEQFF. This rearrangement joins TRBV9 to TRBJ2-1; D is possibly TRBD2 (5 bases). This CDR3 has 14 amino acids. Per germline, CDR1 SGDLS and CDR2 YYNGEE. The ends were cut back, 4 bases at V and 3 bases at J, with 11 bases in the middle.

Comment on this clone: Other DNA sequences in the sample encode the same CDR3. This sequence joins TRBV5-1 and TRBJ1-1; D unclear. Trimming removed 6 bases from V and 0 bases from J, with 6 bases in between. The germline CDR1 and CDR2 sequences are SGHRS and YFSETQ. The CDR3 is made up of 12 amino acids. CDR3 region: CASNGMNTEAFF. DNA for the CDR3: TGCGCCAGCAATGGCATGAACACTGAAGCTTTCTTT.

The chain carries TRBV3-1 (or the pseudogene TRBV3-2) and TRBJ1-2, with D perhaps matching TRBD1 (5 bases). This CDR3 has 14 residues. Germline loops: CDR1 LGHDT, CDR2 YNNKEL (reference sequence). Trimming removed 3 bases from V and 6 bases from J, with 14 bases in between. The chain's CDR3 is CASSHLRKGDGYTF. The CDR3 bases are TGTGCCAGCAGCCATCTCAGGAAAGGGGATGGCTACACCTTC.

This clone was seen just once. The chain recombines TRBV15 with TRBJ2-7, with 9 bases identical to TRBD2. CDR1 is LNHNV, CDR2 YYDKDF, per germline (reference sequence). J gave up 7 bases and V 0 bases, and 13 bases lay outside the gene matches. The CDR3 runs 17 residues. CDR3 amino acids: CATSRDLGRTSALEQYF. Here the CDR3 DNA reads TGTGCCACCAGCAGAGATTTGGGTAGGACTAGCGCCCTTGAGCAGTACTTC.